The 13 T cell receptor beta chains below all came from one sample that was sequenced in a study. Using its own MiXCR run on the 5' RACE reads, TCRdb lists one record per CDR3 protein. This table has tens of thousands of distinct CDR3 sequences, roughly 30% appearing once. Material for sequencing was naive CD4+ T cells sorted from blood. Subset meaning: naive CD4+ T cells, CD4+CD45RA+CD25-. These receptor sequences come from a female donor with breast cancer.

This clonotype appeared a single time. V usage is TRBV15 and J usage is TRBJ2-6; D call uncertain. Germline CDR1 LNHNV, CDR2 YYDKDF (reference sequence). Between the trimmed V and J ends, which lost 0 bases and 4 bases, there was a span of 7 bases. This CDR3 has 15 residues. The CDR3: CATSRDLAGANVLTF. The CDR3 nucleotides read TGTGCCACCAGCAGAGATCTCGCCGGGGCCAACGTCCTGACTTTC.

This clonotype was observed a handful of times. The chain recombines TRBV4-1 with TRBJ2-3; D unresolved. The CDR3 length is 14 residues. Trimming removed 1 base from V and 2 bases from J, with 7 bases in between. CDR1 is MGHRA and CDR2 is YSYEKL in the germline V gene. In DNA form, the CDR3 reads TGCGCCAGCAGCCAAGTTAGGGTCACAGATACGCAGTATTTT. This encodes CASSQVRVTDTQYF.

This clonotype showed up just once. The genes are TRBV30 and TRBJ2-1; no firm D call. CDR3 length equals 12 residues. Deletions cut 0 bases from V and 7 bases from J, with 7 bases between. Per the germline V gene, CDR1 is GTSNPN and CDR2 is SVGIG (reference sequence). The CDR3 DNA is TGTGCCTGGAGTGTTTTCAGAAATGAGCAGTTCTTC. Translated, it gives CAWSVFRNEQFF.

This clonotype was counted many times. This chain links TRBV15 with TRBJ2-3; D perhaps matches TRBD2 (5 bases). The germline V and J ends were trimmed by 5 bases and 3 bases, with 18 bases remaining between them. CDR1 and CDR2 from the germline V gene are LNHNV and YYDKDF (reference sequence). The CDR3 contains 16 residues. As DNA, the CDR3 is TGTGCCACCAGCGGTGAAGGGAGTGGATTGACAGATACGCAGTATTTT. Translation gives CATSGEGSGLTDTQYF.

In this sample, this clonotype turned up a few times. The V and J genes are TRBV6-2 or TRBV6-3 and TRBJ2-1; D might be TRBD1 or TRBD2, each matching 6 bases. Trimming removed 0 bases from V and 2 bases from J, with 14 bases in between. This CDR3 comprises 17 residues. CDR1 and CDR2 from the germline V gene are MNHEY and SVGEGT. The CDR3 nucleotides read TGTGCCAGCAGTTACTCGAGGGGGGCTAGGGCCTACAATGAGCAGTTCTTC. This gives the protein CASSYSRGARAYNEQFF.

A note on this clonotype: An end of the junction does not agree with germline; a read error may underlie this. The chain is built from TRBV27 and TRBJ2-2, with TRBD2 as a possible D gene (5 bases). Germline lookup yields CDR1 MNHEY and CDR2 SMNVEV (reference sequence). The CDR3 contains 12 residues. CDR3 loop: CASSLHTGELSF. CDR3 nucleotide sequence: TGTGCCAGCAGTCTTCACACCGGGGAGCTGTCTTTT.

This sequence joins TRBV20-1 and TRBJ2-7; D is unresolved. CDR3 length equals 14 residues. V lost 6 bases and J 2 bases, leaving 17 bases between the germline ends. CDR1 is DFQATT and CDR2 is SNEGSKA in the germline V gene (reference sequence). DNA for the CDR3: TGCAGTGCGCGGACCGTTGGATACCCCTACGAGCAGTACTTC. It specifies CSARTVGYPYEQYF.

Concerning this clonotype: A junction end diverges from the germline sequence, so it may reflect a read error. J is TRBJ1-1 and V is TRBV7-9; D might be TRBD1 (6 bases). This CDR3 region has 16 residues. Per the germline V gene, CDR1 is SEHNR and CDR2 is FQNEAQ (reference sequence). CDR3 protein: CASSLSSWQGYTVAFF. The CDR3 DNA reads TGTGCCAGCAGCTTAAGTTCGTGGCAGGGGTACACTGTAGCTTTCTTT. The full variable domain, rest sourced from reference TRBV7-9 and TRBJ1-1, is DTGVSQNPRHKITKRGQNVTFRCDPISEHNRLYWYRQTLGQGPEFLTYFQNEAQLEKSRLLSDRFSAERPKGSFSTLEIQRTEQGDSAMYLCASSLSSWQGYTVAFFGQGTRLTVV.

With respect to this clonotype: It may be a read error: a sequence one base away is much more abundant. The gene calls are TRBV20-1 and TRBJ1-2; D is uncertain. The germline CDR1 and CDR2 sequences are DFQATT and SNEGSKA (reference sequence). The ends were cut back, 4 bases at V and 9 bases at J, with 15 bases in the middle. The CDR3 is made up of 12 amino acids. The CDR3 region has the DNA TGCAGTGCTATCTACCCCCCATATAGCTACACCTTC. This encodes CSAIYPPYSYTF.

The V gene is TRBV4-1, the J gene TRBJ2-3; D is perhaps TRBD1 (6 bases). V shed 4 bases and J shed 1 base, with 15 bases lying between them. Germline V gene lookup returns CDR1 MGHRA and CDR2 YSYEKL. The CDR3 loop spans 16 amino acids. CDR3 loop: CASSRQGSLGTDTQYF. CDR3 DNA: TGCGCCAGCAGCCGCCAGGGGAGTCTTGGCACAGATACGCAGTATTTT.

This clonotype has just a few counts. The chain uses TRBV20-1 and TRBJ1-5, with D perhaps TRBD1 (6 bases). The V and J ends lost 3 bases and 4 bases respectively, with 19 bases between them. The CDR3 has 16 residues. In germline, CDR1 is DFQATT, CDR2 SNEGSKA (reference sequence). The CDR3 sequence is CSARNPTGGYNQPQHF. CDR3 nucleotide sequence: TGCAGTGCTAGGAATCCCACCGGGGGCTATAATCAGCCCCAGCATTTT.

This sequence joins TRBV2 and TRBJ1-2; 7 bases fit TRBD1. Germline V CDR1 and CDR2: SNHLY, FYNNEI. The ends lost 11 bases at V and 2 bases at J; junction bases unmatched: 8. The CDR3 is 13 amino acids. CDR3 amino acids: CAGGTEPNYGYTF. CDR3 DNA: TGTGCCGGGGGGACAGAACCCAACTATGGCTACACCTTC.

J is TRBJ2-7 and V is TRBV6-5; D is unclear. V was pared by 0 bases and J by 6 bases, with 9 bases between. The CDR3 is 13 amino acids. Germline V lookup: CDR1 MNHEY, CDR2 SVGAGI. Here the CDR3 DNA reads TGTGCCAGCAGTTACTCGGTTAGGGCCGAGCAGTACTTC. This gives the protein CASSYSVRAEQYF.